The present T cell receptor beta chain was sequenced within a study of T-cell reconstitution after alpha-beta-depleted transplantation in children. Study results and caveats: Recipient T cells and thymic progenitors that survived were the source of the high TCRbeta diversity seen at day 60 in some patients.

Preparing the TCRbeta library involved the use of unique molecular identifiers. TCRdb reanalysed the PCR reads using MiXCR and keeps one entry per CDR3 protein. The table has some 840,000 distinct CDR3 sequences, around 17% seen once. The V gene end was trimmed by 4 bases and the J gene end by 8 bases; junction bases not matched to a gene: 13. The CDR3 loop spans 15 amino acids. Germline V CDR1 and CDR2: KGHDR, SFDVKD. This clonotype came up a few times. The antigen is not known. This clonotype was obtained from a male patient under 18 who had a stem cell transplant for acute lymphoblastic leukemia, so the T cells may come from the graft donor. This specimen was PBMCs, mostly from graft donor cells, taken 360 days after TCRalphabeta/CD19-depleted stem cell transplant. The rearrangement links TRBV24-1 to TRBJ2-7; 7 bases agree with TRBD1. The CDR3 loop is CATSDPDRDVSKQYF. Here the CDR3 DNA reads TGTGCCACCAGTGACCCAGACAGGGATGTGTCCAAGCAGTACTTC.